The clone carrying this T cell receptor beta chain was found once. Libraries were prepared by immunoSEQ multiplex PCR; TCRdb keeps only in-frame clonotypes and omits some of them. The sample holds 250,000 to 350,000 clones, 70% to 90% seen once. Germline assignment: CDR1 MDHEN and CDR2 SYDVKM. This CDR3 is built from 14 residues. Trimming pared 5 bases from V and 4 bases from J, leaving 15 bases between. The data belong to a study of blood T cell repertoires in COVID-19. V usage is TRBV28 and J usage is TRBJ2-7, with D maybe TRBD1 (6 bases). The sequence was obtained from a woman under 40 who had recovered from COVID-19. Input material: PBMCs or T cells enriched from blood (not recorded which). The CDR3 DNA reads as TGTGCCAGCAGTCCCCGGGACAACGGATACGAGCAGTACTTC. Translation: CASSPRDNGYEQYF.